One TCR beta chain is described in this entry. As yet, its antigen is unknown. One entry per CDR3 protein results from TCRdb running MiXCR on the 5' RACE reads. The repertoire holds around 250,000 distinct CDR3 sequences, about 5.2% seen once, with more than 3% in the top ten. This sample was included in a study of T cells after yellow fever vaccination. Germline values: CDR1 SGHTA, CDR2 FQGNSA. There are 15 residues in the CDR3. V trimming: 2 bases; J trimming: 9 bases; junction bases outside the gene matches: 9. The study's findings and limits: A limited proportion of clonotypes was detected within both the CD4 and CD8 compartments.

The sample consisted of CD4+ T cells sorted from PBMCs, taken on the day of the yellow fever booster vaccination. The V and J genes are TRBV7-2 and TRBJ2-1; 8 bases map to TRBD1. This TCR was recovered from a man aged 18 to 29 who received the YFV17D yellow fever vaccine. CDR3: CASSLQGAISGEQFF. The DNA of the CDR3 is TGTGCCAGCAGCTTACAGGGGGCGATCTCTGGTGAGCAGTTCTTC.